This TCR beta chain derives from a study of preoperative IRX-2 immunotherapy in early breast cancer (dated by TCRdb to the late 2010s). Preparation of the library involved the immunoSEQ multiplex PCR assay. In TCRdb, the immuneACCESS table is reduced to in-frame sequences with V and J assigned. These tables do not hold every clone; where another copy was compared, an unresolved V gene accounts for under half, and the others remain unexplained. This sample is represented by around 34,000 clones; 90% to 95% of them were singletons. The ten largest account for approximately 6.5% of the sample. Details on this clone: It lacks a known antigen. Base-call qualities are not available, and no considerably larger clone is one nucleotide away.

The sample's treatment or condition label, decoded: preoperative locoregional IRX-2 cytokine immunotherapy. The samples were obtained from a phase Ib study in which preoperative, locoregional IRX-2 cytokine immunotherapy intended to prime immune responses was tested. Before surgery, IRX-2 was given to the donors, who were patients with early-stage breast cancer. The receptor's source is a human donor with breast cancer. The specimen was taken from a patient treated with IRX-2 immunotherapy.

The CDR3 corresponds to CASSDLRPGTQYF. The sequenced DNA is TGTGCCAGCAGCGACCTCCGCCCCGGGACCCAGTACTTC. The V and J segments used are TRBV27 and TRBJ2-5; there is no confident call for the D gene. CDR1 is given as MNHEY and CDR2 as SMNVEV, both from the germline V gene (reference sequence). V gives up 6 bases and J gives up 7 bases, and the segment between their germline ends measures 15 bases. The CDR3 sequence holds 13 residues, the cysteine and phenylalanine included. The entry retains the CDR3 DNA only, 39 bases that are in frame from base 1.